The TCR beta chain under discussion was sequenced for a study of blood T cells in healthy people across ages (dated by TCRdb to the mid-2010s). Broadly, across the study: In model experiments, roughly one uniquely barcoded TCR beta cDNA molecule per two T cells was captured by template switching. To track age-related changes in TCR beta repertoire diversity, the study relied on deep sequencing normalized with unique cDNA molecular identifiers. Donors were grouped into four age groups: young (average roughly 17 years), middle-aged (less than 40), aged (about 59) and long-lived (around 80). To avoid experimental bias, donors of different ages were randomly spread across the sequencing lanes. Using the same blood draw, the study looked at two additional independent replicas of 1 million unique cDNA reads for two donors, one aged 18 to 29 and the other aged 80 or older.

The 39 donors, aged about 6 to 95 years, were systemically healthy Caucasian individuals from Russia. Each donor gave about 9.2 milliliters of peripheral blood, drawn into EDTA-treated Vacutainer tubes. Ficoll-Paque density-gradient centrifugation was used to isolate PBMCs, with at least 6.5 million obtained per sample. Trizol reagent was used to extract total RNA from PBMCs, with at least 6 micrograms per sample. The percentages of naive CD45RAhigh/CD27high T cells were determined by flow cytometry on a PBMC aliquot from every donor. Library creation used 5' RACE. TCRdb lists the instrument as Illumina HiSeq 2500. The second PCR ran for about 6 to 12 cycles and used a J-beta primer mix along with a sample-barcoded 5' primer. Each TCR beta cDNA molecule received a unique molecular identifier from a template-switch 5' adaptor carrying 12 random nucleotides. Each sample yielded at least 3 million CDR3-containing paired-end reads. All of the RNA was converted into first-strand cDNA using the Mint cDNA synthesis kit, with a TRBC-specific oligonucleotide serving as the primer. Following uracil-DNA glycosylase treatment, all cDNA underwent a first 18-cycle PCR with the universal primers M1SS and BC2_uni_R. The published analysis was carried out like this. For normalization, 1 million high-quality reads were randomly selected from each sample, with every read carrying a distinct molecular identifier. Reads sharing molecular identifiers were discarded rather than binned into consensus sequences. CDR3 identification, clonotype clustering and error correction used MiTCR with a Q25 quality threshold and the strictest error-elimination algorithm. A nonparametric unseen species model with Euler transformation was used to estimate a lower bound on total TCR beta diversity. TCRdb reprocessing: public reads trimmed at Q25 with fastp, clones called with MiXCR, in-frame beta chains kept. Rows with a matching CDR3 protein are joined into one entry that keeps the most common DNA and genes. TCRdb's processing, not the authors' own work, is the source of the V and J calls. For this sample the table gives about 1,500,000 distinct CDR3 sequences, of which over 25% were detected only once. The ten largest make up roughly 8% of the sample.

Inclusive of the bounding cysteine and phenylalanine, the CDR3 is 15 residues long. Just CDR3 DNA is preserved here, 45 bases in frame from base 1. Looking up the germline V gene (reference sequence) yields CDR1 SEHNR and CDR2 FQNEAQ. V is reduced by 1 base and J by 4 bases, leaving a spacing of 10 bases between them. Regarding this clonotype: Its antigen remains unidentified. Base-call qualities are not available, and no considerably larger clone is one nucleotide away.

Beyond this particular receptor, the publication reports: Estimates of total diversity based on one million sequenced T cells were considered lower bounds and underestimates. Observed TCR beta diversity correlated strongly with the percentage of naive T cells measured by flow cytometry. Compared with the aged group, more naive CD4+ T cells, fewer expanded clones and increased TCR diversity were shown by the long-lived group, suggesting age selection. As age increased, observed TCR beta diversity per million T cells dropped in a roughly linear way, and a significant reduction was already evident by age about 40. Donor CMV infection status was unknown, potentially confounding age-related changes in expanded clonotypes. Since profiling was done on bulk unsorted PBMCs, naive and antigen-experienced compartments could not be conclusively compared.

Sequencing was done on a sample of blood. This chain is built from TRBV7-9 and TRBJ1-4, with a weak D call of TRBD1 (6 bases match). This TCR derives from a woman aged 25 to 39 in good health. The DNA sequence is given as TGTGCCAGCAGCTTAGGCAGGGGCAATAATGAAAAACTGTTTTTT. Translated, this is CASSLGRGNNEKLFF.